Only a few counts were recorded for the clone carrying this T cell receptor (beta chain). These data come from a study of shared T cell receptors in the human thymus. Assay used: immunoSEQ multiplex PCR; TCRdb lists only in-frame clones, some missing. The table includes about 660,000 clones, approximately 88% detected once. Trimming took 1 base from V and 6 from J, leaving 16 bases between them. CDR1 SGHAT and CDR2 FQNNGV come from the germline V gene. The length of the CDR3 is 15 residues. The same specimen was also included in a second study, on human thymus T cells. That report adds: Thymus tissue for the work was resected from patients undergoing corrective heart surgery.

Sample: thymocytes. This rearrangement joins TRBV11-2 to TRBJ2-7, with D possibly being TRBD2 (6 bases). This clonotype was obtained from a boy in the first two years of life with a congenital heart defect. CDR3 protein: CASSLVCRGTGEQYF. In DNA, the CDR3 is TGTGCCAGCAGCTTAGTCTGTCGCGGGACGGGCGAGCAGTACTTC. Combining the CDR3 with reference TRBV11-2 and TRBJ2-7 gives the whole variable domain EAGVAQSPRYKIIEKRQSVAFWCNPISGHATLYWYQQILGQGPKLLIQFQNNGVVDDSQLPKDRFSAERLKGVDSTLKIQPAKLEDSAVYLCASSLVCRGTGEQYFGPGTRLTVT.